This T cell receptor beta chain was recorded in a study of T cells in women clearing cervical HPV infection. The germline V gene has CDR1 GTSNPN and CDR2 SVGIG (reference sequence). V dropped 2 bases and J dropped 8; count of bases not matched to a gene: 10. The CDR3 covers 15 residues. Concerning this clone itself: The read finishes 3 residues shy of the CDR3 end, and the germline J gene is used to complete it.

Using immunoSEQ multiplex PCR, the repertoire was profiled, and TCRdb retains in-frame clones only, with some absent. The listing records 25,000 or so clones. This TCR was recovered from a woman aged 18-70 years with a cervical HPV16 infection that either progressed to CIN3+ or cleared (not recorded which). Sequences were obtained from blood buffy coat. This rearrangement joins TRBV30 to TRBJ2-3, with 10 bases that match TRBD2. The chain's CDR3 is CAWSNQRGGPGTQYF. The covered CDR3 bases are TGTGCCTGGAGTAATCAGCGGGGGGGCCCCGGTACG.